The 15 T cell receptor beta chains given below trace back to one sample, sequenced in a study of identical twins. TCRdb passed the 5' RACE reads through MiXCR, listing each CDR3 protein once. The sample lists a few hundred thousand distinct CDR3 sequences; roughly 26% were seen once. This same sample was also taken into another study, of T cells expressing NK-cell markers.

The specimen sequenced was CD4+ T cells sorted from blood. These receptors originate from a woman between 18 and 29 years old in good health.

The chain links TRBV4-3 to TRBJ2-1; tentative D call: TRBD2 (5 bases). V lost 0 bases, J lost 0 bases, and 12 bases lay in between. This CDR3 has 17 residues. The germline V gene encodes CDR1 LGHNA and CDR2 YSLEER. CDR3 coding DNA: TGCGCCAGCAGCCAAGAAGGGTGGCGGGCCTCCTACAATGAGCAGTTCTTC. This gives the protein CASSQEGWRASYNEQFF.

This clonotype was seen a handful of times. The rearrangement links TRBV5-1 to TRBJ1-3, with D perhaps TRBD1 (6 bases). This CDR3 comprises 17 residues. Germline V gives CDR1 SGHRS, CDR2 YFSETQ. Deletions cut 0 bases from V and 5 bases from J, with 18 bases between. The CDR3 reads CASSLAHRESTRNTIYF. The CDR3 DNA follows: TGCGCCAGCAGCTTGGCCCACAGGGAAAGTACGAGAAACACCATATATTTT.

This clonotype turned up a few times. The chain uses TRBV29-1 and TRBJ2-7; D not certain. CDR1 and CDR2 from the germline V gene are SQVTM and ANQGSEA. The CDR3 length is 12 residues. The V end was cut by 4 bases, the J end by 1 base, with 8 bases between. The CDR3 protein is CSVATGSYEQYF. For the CDR3, the DNA is TGCAGCGTTGCTACTGGATCCTACGAGCAGTACTTC.

Here the CDR3 DNA reads TGTGCCACCCGGACAGGGGCGGCCAAAAACATTCAGTACTTC. It translates to CATRTGAAKNIQYF. The rearrangement uses TRBV12-3 or TRBV12-4 and TRBJ2-4, with 9 bases fitting TRBD1. The CDR3 loop spans 14 amino acids. V was clipped by 10 bases and J by 1 base; unmatched bases: 5.

This clonotype occurred a few times. The chain couples TRBV25-1 to TRBJ2-2; perhaps TRBD2 as D (7 bases). The germline gives CDR1 MGHDK, CDR2 SYGVNS. The CDR3 runs to 13 residues. Trimming removed 5 bases from V and 7 bases from J, with 11 bases in between. The CDR3 DNA reads as TGTGCCAGCAGTCAAGGGGGGGGCGGGGAGCTGTTTTTT. It specifies CASSQGGGGELFF.

This clonotype showed up just a few times. The chain links TRBV6-5 to TRBJ2-1; 7 nucleotides line up with TRBD2. Germline CDR1 and CDR2: MNHEY and SVGAGI. With 0 bases clipped from V and 7 bases from J, the junction kept 12 bases outside the gene matches. This CDR3 comprises 17 residues. CDR3 sequence: CASSYSFGAGVGNEQFF. In nucleotides, the CDR3 is TGTGCCAGCAGTTACTCGTTCGGGGCGGGAGTGGGGAATGAGCAGTTCTTC.

The chain uses TRBV10-3 and TRBJ2-1; D gene ambiguous. CDR3 length: 13 residues. From germline, CDR1 is ENHRY and CDR2 SYGVKD. Between the trimmed V and J ends, which lost 5 bases and 0 bases, there was a span of 5 bases. The CDR3 nucleotides are TGTGCCATCAGTCAGAGCTCCTACAATGAGCAGTTCTTC. Amino acid sequence: CAISQSSYNEQFF.

The V gene is TRBV4-3, the J gene TRBJ1-1; D gene uncertain. The CDR3 runs 16 residues. The germline V gene has CDR1 LGHNA and CDR2 YSLEER. V lost 1 base to trimming and J lost 1 base, with 13 bases between them. The CDR3 DNA reads as TGCGCCAGCAGCCAAGTTTTCTCCGGGGAGAACACTGAAGCTTTCTTT. This translates into CASSQVFSGENTEAFF.

This clonotype was detected only once. The CDR3 sequence: CASSERSSGLQAFF. The CDR3 DNA sequence: TGCGCCAGCAGTGAGAGGAGTTCCGGACTGCAAGCTTTCTTT. V is TRBV10-1 and J is TRBJ1-1, with D hard to call. Trimming left V 2 bases short and J 9 bases short, with 16 bases between. Germline CDR1 is WNHNN and CDR2 is SYGVQD (reference sequence). The CDR3 covers 14 residues.

At least ten counts were recorded for this clonotype. The chain has TRBV16 and TRBJ1-3; no firm D call. V lost 0 bases to trimming and J lost 5 bases, with 5 bases between them. The CDR3 spans 13 residues. CDR1 is KGHSY, CDR2 FQNENV, per germline. CDR3 coding DNA: TGTGCCAGCAGCCAATCGTGGAGAAACACCATATATTTT. Translated: CASSQSWRNTIYF. Full variable domain (remainder filled in from reference TRBV16 and TRBJ1-3): GEEVAQTPKHLVRGEGQKAKLYCAPIKGHSYVFWYQQVLKNEFKFLISFQNENVFDETGMPKERFSAKCLPNSPCSLEIQATKLEDSAVYFCASSQSWRNTIYFGEGSWLTVV.

The rearrangement uses TRBV30 and TRBJ2-7; no reliable D call. CDR3 length: 13 amino acids. Trimming took 4 bases from V and 3 from J, leaving 13 bases between them. CDR1 GTSNPN and CDR2 SVGIG come from the germline V gene (reference sequence). The CDR3 coding sequence is TGTGCCTGGACTCCGCAGGCCCACTACGAGCAGTACTTC. This codes for CAWTPQAHYEQYF.

This clonotype has only a few counts. The V gene is TRBV29-1, the J gene TRBJ2-5; the D is unclear. The ends were cut back, 1 base at V and 4 bases at J, with 16 bases in the middle. Germline V gives CDR1 SQVTM, CDR2 ANQGSEA. This CDR3 is built from 15 residues. This CDR3 is CSVEGYYTMGETQYF. The CDR3 region has the DNA TGCAGCGTTGAAGGTTACTACACGATGGGAGAGACCCAGTACTTC.

This sequence joins TRBV18 and TRBJ2-1, with unresolved D. Between the trimmed V and J ends, which lost 6 bases and 0 bases, there was a span of 15 bases. This CDR3 has 16 residues. Germline CDR1 KGHSH, CDR2 LQKENI. The chain's CDR3 is CASSPYQVSSYNEQFF. In DNA, the CDR3 is TGTGCCAGCTCCCCCTATCAAGTTAGCTCCTACAATGAGCAGTTCTTC.

The sample holds a few counts of this clonotype. One end of the junction varies from germline; a read error may be responsible. The chain combines TRBV9 with TRBJ1-6, with D uncertain. The CDR3 consists of 15 residues. Per the germline V gene, CDR1 is SGDLS and CDR2 is YYNGEE. The CDR3 loop is CASSEGSSSNSPLHF. The CDR3 bases are TGTGCCAGCAGCGAGGGCAGTTCCTCTAATTCACCCCTCCACTTT.

The rearrangement links TRBV5-1 to TRBJ1-1; 10 nucleotides match TRBD1. Germline-derived CDR1 and CDR2 are SGHRS and YFSETQ. The trim removed 4 bases at V and 6 bases at J, leaving 6 bases unmatched. This CDR3 is built from 14 residues. CDR3 residues: CASSRDRGFSEAFF. The CDR3 DNA follows: TGCGCCAGCAGCAGGGACAGGGGATTCTCTGAAGCTTTCTTT. The whole variable domain, filled in from reference TRBV5-1 and TRBJ1-1, reads KAGVTQTPRYLIKTRGQQVTLSCSPISGHRSVSWYQQTPGQGLQFLFEYFSETQRNKGNFPGRFSGRQFSNSRSEMNVSTLELGDSALYLCASSRDRGFSEAFFGQGTRLTVV.